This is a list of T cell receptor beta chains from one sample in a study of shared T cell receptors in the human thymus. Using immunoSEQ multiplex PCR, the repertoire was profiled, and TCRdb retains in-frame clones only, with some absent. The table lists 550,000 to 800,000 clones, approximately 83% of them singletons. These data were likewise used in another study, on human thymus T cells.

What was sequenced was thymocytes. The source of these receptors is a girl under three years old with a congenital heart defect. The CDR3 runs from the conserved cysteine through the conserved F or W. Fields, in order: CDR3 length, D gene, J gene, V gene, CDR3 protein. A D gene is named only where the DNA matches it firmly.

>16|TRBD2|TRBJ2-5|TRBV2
CATHYNGGRYQETQYF
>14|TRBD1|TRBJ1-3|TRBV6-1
CASSNTGDGNTIYF
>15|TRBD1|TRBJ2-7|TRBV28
CASSLGTGGSYEQYF
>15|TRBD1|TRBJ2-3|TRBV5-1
CASSLRDSSTDTQYF
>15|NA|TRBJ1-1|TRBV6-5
CASSPIGQLNTEAFF
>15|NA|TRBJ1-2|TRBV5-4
CASSSTQKLNYGYTF
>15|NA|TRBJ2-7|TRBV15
CATSRTRTPTYEQYF
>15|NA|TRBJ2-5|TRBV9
CASSFTPRDGETQYF
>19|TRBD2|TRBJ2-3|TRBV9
CASSVVPSGGAGSTDTQYF
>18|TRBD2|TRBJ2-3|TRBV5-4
CASSRGTSGGAVQDTQYF
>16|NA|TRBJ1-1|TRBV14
CASSRIPNRDGAEAFF
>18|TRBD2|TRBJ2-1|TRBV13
CASSLVPHSGGSYNEQFF
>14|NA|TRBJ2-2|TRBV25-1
CASSLSGATGELFF
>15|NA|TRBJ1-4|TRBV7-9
CASSAIAGVSEKLFF
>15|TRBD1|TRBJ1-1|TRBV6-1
CASSEAKDRVSEAFF
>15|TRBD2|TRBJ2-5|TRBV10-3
CAINGTSGGQETQYF
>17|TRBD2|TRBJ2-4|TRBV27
CASSGGTSGGALRIQYF
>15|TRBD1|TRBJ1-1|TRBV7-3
CASSLRDRGNTEAFF
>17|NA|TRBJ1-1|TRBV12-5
CASGLAAGSPQNTEAFF
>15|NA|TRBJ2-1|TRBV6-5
CASSYGSKIDNEQFF
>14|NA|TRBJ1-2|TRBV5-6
CASSSTEGDYGYTF
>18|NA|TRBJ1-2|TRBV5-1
CASSLDRRVGPLYYGYTF
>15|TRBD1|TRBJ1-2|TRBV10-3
CAISPLGQGFDGYTF
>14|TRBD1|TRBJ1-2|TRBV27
CASSLQGVGYGYTF
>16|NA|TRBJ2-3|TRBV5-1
CASRGLGERSTDTQYF
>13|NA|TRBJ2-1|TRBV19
CASATLVGNEQFF
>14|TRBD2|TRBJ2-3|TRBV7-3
CASSLAGGTDTQYF
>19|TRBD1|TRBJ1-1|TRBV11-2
CASSLTGPKGAWWDTEAFF
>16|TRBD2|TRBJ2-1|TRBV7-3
CASSLMTSGSYNEQFF
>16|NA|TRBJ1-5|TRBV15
CATNNGGARSNQPQHF
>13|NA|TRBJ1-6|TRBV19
CASSTRRNSPLHF
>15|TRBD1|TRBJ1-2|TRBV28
CASSLGEGGLRGYTF
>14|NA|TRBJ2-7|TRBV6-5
CASSYGGASYEQYF
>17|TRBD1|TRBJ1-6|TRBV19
CASSRHRDRSGNSPLHF
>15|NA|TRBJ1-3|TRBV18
CASSPHGGVGNTIYF
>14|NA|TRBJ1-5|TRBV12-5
CASGIPYSNQPQHF
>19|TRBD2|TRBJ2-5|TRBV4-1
CASSQLGLAGGPQLETQYF
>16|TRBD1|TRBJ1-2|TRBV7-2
CASSFNAGQAIYGYTF
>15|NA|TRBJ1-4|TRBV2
CASSRKRAANEKLFF
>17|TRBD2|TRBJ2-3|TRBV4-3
CASSQDTSGGVTDTQYF
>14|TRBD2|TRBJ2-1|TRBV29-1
CSVETGGRYNEQFF
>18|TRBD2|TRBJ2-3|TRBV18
CASSPRTSGGPYPDTQYF
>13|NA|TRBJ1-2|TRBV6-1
CASRGGLPYGYTF
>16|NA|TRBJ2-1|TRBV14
CASSPSGQTPNNEQFF
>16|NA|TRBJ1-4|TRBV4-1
CASSQDVGATNEKLFF
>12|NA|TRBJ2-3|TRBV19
CASTSLRNTQYF
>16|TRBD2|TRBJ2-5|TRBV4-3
CASSQEKRGGLETQYF
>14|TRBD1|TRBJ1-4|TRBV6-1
CASSGQGVNEKLFF
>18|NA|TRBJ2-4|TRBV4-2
CASSHQADPPAGKNIQYF
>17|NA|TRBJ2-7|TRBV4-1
CASSRKFLVLRGGEQYF
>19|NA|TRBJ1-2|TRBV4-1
CASSQEGWARGSSNYGYTF
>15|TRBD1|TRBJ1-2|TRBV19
CASSIYTGEGYGYTF
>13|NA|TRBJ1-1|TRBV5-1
CASSFIRGVEAFF
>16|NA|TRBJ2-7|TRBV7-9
CASSPEDRENSYEQYF